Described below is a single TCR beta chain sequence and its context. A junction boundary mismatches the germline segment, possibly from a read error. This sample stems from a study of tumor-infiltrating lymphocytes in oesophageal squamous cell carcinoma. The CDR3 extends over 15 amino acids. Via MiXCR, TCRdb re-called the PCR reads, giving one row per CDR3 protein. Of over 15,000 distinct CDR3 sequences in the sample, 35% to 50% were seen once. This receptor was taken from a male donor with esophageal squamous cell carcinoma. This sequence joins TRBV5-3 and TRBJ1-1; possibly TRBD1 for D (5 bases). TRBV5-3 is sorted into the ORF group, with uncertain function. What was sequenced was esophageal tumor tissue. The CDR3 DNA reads TGTGCCAGCAGCTTGGAGGCAGGGTTGAACACTGAAGCTTTCTTT. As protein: CASSLEAGLNTEAFF.